The entry below gives a single T cell receptor beta chain sequence along with its context. Per the original methods: Quantification of nucleated cells was approximated via reference gene primer amplification. Clones were sequenced by immunoSEQ multiplex PCR, and TCRdb holds only the in-frame ones, with some missing. The DNA gave D and trimming, while V, J and clone size come from that table. The sample gives approximately 260,000 clones, roughly four fifths of which show up once; 4.1% is in the top ten. The entry originates in a study of blood T cell repertoires in COVID-19. Study context: Samples taken during acute and convalescent COVID-19 were collected in the United States, Italy and Spain. In each case, the material was cDNA or gDNA derived from T cells, B-cell-depleted T cells, or PBMCs.

The participants were between 18 and 89 years old and came from about two dozen US areas. Sequencing was carried out using PBMCs or T cells enriched from blood (not recorded which). The sequence derives from a man in his thirties or forties with acute COVID-19.

CDR3 in amino acids: CASSIRDRAGEKLFF. As DNA, the CDR3 is TGTGCCAGTAGTATTCGGGACAGGGCGGGTGAAAAACTGTTTTTT. The chain couples TRBV19 to TRBJ1-4, with 9 bases lining up with TRBD1. The CDR3 loop spans 15 amino acids. V shed 3 bases and J 7 bases; nucleotides not matched to a gene: 6. Germline V lookup: CDR1 LNHDA, CDR2 SQIVND (reference sequence).